This T cell receptor beta chain was captured in a study of blood T cell repertoires in COVID-19. In the study's own analysis: Reference gene primers were amplified, and this amplification served to estimate nucleated cell counts. Using immunoSEQ multiplex PCR, the repertoire was profiled, and TCRdb retains in-frame clones only, with some absent. The V and J calls and clone size were taken over from that table, and D and trimming were inferred from the DNA. The repertoire consists of around 88,000 clones, with approximately 90% occurring once and the leading ten covering about 2.9%. Germline CDR1 is SGHTA and CDR2 is FQGTGA. The CDR3 length is 14 residues. V dropped 5 bases and J dropped 2 bases, with 12 bases sitting between them.

This clonotype was obtained from a woman older than 75 with acute or convalescent COVID-19. The chain combines TRBV7-3 with TRBJ1-1, with D unresolved. The sample consisted of peripheral blood. CDR3 bases: TGTGCCAGCAGCGCTGCGGGGTTCAACACTGAAGCTTTCTTT. Its translation: CASSAAGFNTEAFF.